What follows are 19 T cell receptor beta chains derived from one specimen sequenced in a study of CD8+ T cells in alopecia areata. Following RNA extraction, reverse transcription yielded cDNA that acted as the sequencing template. The assay was immunoSEQ multiplex PCR, and TCRdb's table has in-frame clones only and misses some. The repertoire consists of over 250,000 clones, none detected only once. Cells that came from pooled cutaneous lymph nodes were sorted using CD4, CD8alpha, NKG2D, NKG2ACE and other markers. The sample taken for sequencing was CD4+ T cells sorted from a lymph node. These receptors originate from a C3H/HeJ mouse with alopecia areata. The MHC haplotype of the strain is H2-k.

Note on this clone: A far larger clone is one base from this, pointing to a likely read error. Gene names and germline match the mouse. The read ends 4 residues early relative to the CDR3; the germline J gene fills the gap. V usage is TRBV4 and J usage is TRBJ1-2; D perhaps matches TRBD1 (5 bases). Germline-derived CDR1 and CDR2 are LGHDT and YNNKQL (reference sequence). V was pared by 6 bases and J by 0 bases, with 8 bases between. The CDR3 length is 13 residues. The CDR3 loop reads CASRDIANSDYTF. The part of the CDR3 DNA that was read is TGTGCCAGCAGGGACATTGCAAACTCC.

This clone was seen a handful of times. A far larger clone is one nucleotide away, so this likely arose from a read error. The gene names here belong to mouse. The observed sequence ends 4 residues before the CDR3 terminus, with the missing tail filled in from the germline J gene. V usage is TRBV13-3 and J usage is TRBJ2-5; tentative D call: TRBD1 (5 bases). Germline assignment: CDR1 NNHDY and CDR2 SYVADS. This CDR3 region has 13 residues. CDR3 DNA, as far as it was read: TGTGCCAGCAGTCCCCAGGGAAAAGAC. Translating gives CASSPQGKD. The complete CDR3 protein is CASSPQGKDTQYF.

Concerning this clone itself: These gene names are mouse names. The missing CDR3 end, 4 residues past where the read stops, is filled in from the germline J gene. The same CDR3 is also encoded by other DNA sequences in this sample. The chain is built from TRBV1 and TRBJ2-5, with 7 nucleotides matching TRBD2. The CDR3 covers 14 residues. After removal of 3 bases from V and 2 bases from J, the junction contained 2 bases not matched to a gene. Germline CDR1 and CDR2: NSQYPW and LRSPGD (reference sequence). CDR3 region: CTCSAGGSQDTQYF. The sequenced CDR3 bases are TGCACCTGCAGTGCTGGGGGGAGCCAAGAC.

This clone was seen only a few times. The gene names given are mouse names. The CDR3 end lies 4 residues beyond the end of the read and is filled in from the germline J gene. The genes are TRBV13-1 and TRBJ2-7; 8 nucleotides agree with TRBD2. The CDR3 consists of 15 residues. The ends lost 2 bases at V and 0 bases at J; junction bases unmatched: 4. Per germline, CDR1 NSHNY and CDR2 SYGAGN. CDR3 in amino acids: CASSESWGVSYEQYF. CDR3 bases read: TGTGCCAGCAGTGAGTCCTGGGGGGTCTCCTAT.

This clone was recorded a few times. These gene names are mouse names. The read finishes 4 residues shy of the CDR3 end, and the germline J gene is used to complete it. This chain uses TRBV5 with TRBJ2-5; D gene ambiguous. Germline V lookup: CDR1 LGHNA, CDR2 YNLKQL (reference sequence). The CDR3 spans 13 residues. CDR3 loop: CASSQEGKDTQYF. CDR3 DNA (partial): TGTGCCAGCAGCCAAGAGGGGAAGGAC.

This clone was seen many times. Gene names and germline refer to mouse. Read coverage stops 4 residues before the CDR3 terminus; the germline J gene supplies the remainder. This chain links TRBV14 with TRBJ2-2, with TRBD1 as a possible D gene (6 bases). Per the germline V gene, CDR1 is SGHDT and CDR2 is FRDEAV. The ends were cut back, 6 bases at V and 3 bases at J, with 9 bases in the middle. The CDR3 loop spans 13 amino acids. The DNA read from the CDR3 is TGTGCCAGCACGACAGGAGACACCGGG. Its protein is CASTTGDTG. The whole CDR3 reads CASTTGDTGQLYF.

This clone showed up just a few times. Each gene name is a mouse one. The read terminates 4 residues before the CDR3 end, so the remaining end is supplied by the germline J gene. The rearrangement links TRBV3 to TRBJ2-5, with 8 bases matching TRBD2. Trimming at V came to 1 base and at J to 0 bases, leaving 3 bases not matched to a gene. CDR3 length: 16 amino acids. Germline values: CDR1 SNHLY, CDR2 FYNGKV (reference sequence). The covered CDR3 bases are TGTGCCAGCAGCTTAGTGACTGGGGATAACCAAGAC. Translated, it gives CASSLVTGDNQD. The entire CDR3 sequence reads CASSLVTGDNQDTQYF.

Regarding this clone: Gene names are the mouse ones. The read terminates 4 residues ahead of where the CDR3 ends, so the germline J gene completes it. The same CDR3 also results from other DNA sequences found in this sample. The chain is built from TRBV31 and TRBJ2-2; 9 bases fit TRBD1. With 0 bases clipped from V and 0 bases from J, the junction kept 2 bases outside the gene matches. From germline, CDR1 is GKSSPN and CDR2 SITVG. This CDR3 is built from 16 residues. The sequenced CDR3 bases are TGTGCCTGGAGTCTCGACAGGGGGTCAAACACCGGG. It encodes CAWSLDRGSNTG. The entire CDR3 is CAWSLDRGSNTGQLYF.

A remark on this clone: The gene names given are mouse names. Sequencing ends 4 residues short of the CDR3 end; the germline J gene provides the rest. The chain has TRBV13-1 and TRBJ1-1; D remains ambiguous. The CDR3 length is 12 residues. Germline V gene lookup returns CDR1 NSHNY and CDR2 SYGAGN. Partial CDR3 DNA: TGTGCCAGCAGTGATTCTACTGGA. Its protein is CASSDSTG. From start to end, the CDR3 is CASSDSTGEVFF.

This clone was picked up many times. The gene names here belong to mouse. Read data end 4 residues before the CDR3 end; the end is taken from the germline J gene. Distinct nucleotide sequences in the sample also encode this CDR3. V is TRBV13-1 and J is TRBJ2-4; no definite D call. This CDR3 is 12 amino acids long. Germline CDR1 and CDR2: NSHNY and SYGAGN. V lost 4 bases to trimming and J lost 0 bases, with 3 bases between them. The CDR3 spells CASSPSQNTLYF. The sequenced part of the CDR3 DNA is TGTGCCAGCAGTCCTAGTCAAAAC.

In the case of this clone: Gene names follow the mouse nomenclature. The CDR3 end falls 4 residues outside the read, so it is completed with the germline J gene. The rearrangement joins TRBV13-3 to TRBJ1-1; D unclear. Trimming took off 2 bases at V and 1 base at J, with 9 bases between the two ends. The CDR3 has 14 amino acids. Per the germline V gene, CDR1 is NNHDY and CDR2 is SYVADS. Incomplete CDR3 DNA: TGTGCCAGCAGTGAACACAGAGGAAACACA. Translated: CASSEHRGNT. The full CDR3 sequence reads CASSEHRGNTEVFF.

This clone was detected a few times. Here the gene names and germline are mouse. The CDR3 here is CASSIAGASSYEQYF. The covered CDR3 bases are TGTGCCAGCAGTATAGCTGGGGCGAGCTCCTAT. The genes are TRBV19 and TRBJ2-7, with D perhaps TRBD2 (6 bases). The sequence runs out 4 residues before the end of the CDR3; the remainder is reconstructed from the germline J gene. V was cut by 0 bases and J by 0 bases, with 10 bases left in between. This CDR3 is 15 amino acids long. In germline, CDR1 is FNHDT, CDR2 SITEND (reference sequence).

A note on this clone: The listed genes are named as in mouse. CDR3 DNA, as far as it was read: TGTGCCAGCAGCCCGACAGGGATGAACACA. Translation: CASSPTGMNT. The full CDR3 reads CASSPTGMNTEVFF. The V gene is TRBV5, the J gene TRBJ1-1, with 7 positions matching TRBD1. The CDR3 extends 4 residues past the end of the read, so its final part is completed from the germline J gene. The CDR3 contains 14 residues. V lost 4 bases, J lost 1 base, and 3 bases stayed unmatched. CDR1 LGHNA and CDR2 YNLKQL come from the germline V gene (reference sequence).

This clone was detected only a few times. The gene symbols are mouse symbols. The sequence runs out 4 residues before the end of the CDR3; the remainder is reconstructed from the germline J gene. The chain combines TRBV31 with TRBJ2-2; TRBD2 is a possible D gene (5 bases). The CDR3 runs to 15 residues. Per germline, CDR1 GKSSPN and CDR2 SITVG. V was pared by 0 bases and J by 0 bases, with 8 bases between. This CDR3 is CAWSLAGTNTGQLYF. The covered CDR3 bases are TGTGCCTGGAGTCTCGCTGGGACAAACACCGGG.

This clone was recorded many times. Gene names and germline refer to mouse. The read terminates 4 residues ahead of where the CDR3 ends, so the germline J gene completes it. The rearrangement joins TRBV17 to TRBJ2-2, with a tentative D call TRBD1 (6 bases). CDR1 is MNHDT, CDR2 YYDKIL, per germline. CDR3 length equals 15 residues. V lost 2 bases and J 6 bases, leaving 13 bases between the germline ends. The DNA read from the CDR3 is TGTGCTAGCAGTAGAAATCCAGGGGACCCCGGG. It yields the protein CASSRNPGDPG. The entire CDR3 is CASSRNPGDPGQLYF.

There are a few counts of this clone. Genes and germline come from the mouse. The read finishes 4 residues shy of the CDR3 end, and the germline J gene is used to complete it. Additional DNA sequences in this sample encode the identical CDR3. V gene TRBV13-1 combines with J gene TRBJ2-5, with 9 bases lining up with TRBD1. The CDR3 sequence is 13 residues long. V lost 5 bases, J lost 2 bases, and 0 bases stayed unmatched. Germline CDR1 is NSHNY and CDR2 is SYGAGN. This CDR3 is CASRTGGQDTQYF. Partial CDR3 DNA: TGTGCCAGCAGGACAGGGGGCCAAGAC.

This clone was picked up a small number of times. Gene names are mouse gene names. Coverage ceases 4 residues before the CDR3 finishes, and the germline J gene fills in the end. The same CDR3 can be traced to other DNA sequences in this sample. This chain uses TRBV13-3 with TRBJ1-1; the D gene is possibly TRBD1 (5 bases). V dropped 0 bases and J dropped 1 base, with 7 bases sitting between them. Per germline, CDR1 NNHDY and CDR2 SYVADS. CDR3 size: 14 residues. The covered CDR3 bases are TGTGCCAGCAGTGATGCGGGGGGGAACACA. Translated, it gives CASSDAGGNT. The full CDR3 sequence reads CASSDAGGNTEVFF.

This clone was observed a handful of times. Gene names follow the mouse nomenclature. The read is 3 residues too short to cover the CDR3 end, so that end is filled in from the germline J gene. This same CDR3 is encoded by further DNA sequences in the sample. The chain recombines TRBV19 with TRBJ1-6; 7 positions agree with TRBD1. TRBJ1-6 is an ORF, and what it does is uncertain. There are 15 residues in the CDR3. V lost 5 bases to trimming and J lost 7 bases; unmatched junction nucleotides: 9. Germline V gene lookup returns CDR1 FNHDT and CDR2 SITEND (reference sequence). CDR3 amino acids: CASSPRQGGNSPLYF. CDR3 bases read: TGTGCCAGCAGCCCCAGACAGGGCGGAAATTCGCCC.

This clone was seen a few times. Mouse gene names apply. The read ends 4 residues shy of where the CDR3 ends; the end is completed using the germline J gene. Additional DNA sequences in this sample encode the identical CDR3. The chain is built from TRBV5 and TRBJ1-2; D ambiguous. V was cut by 0 bases and J by 3 bases, with 8 bases left in between. The germline CDR1 and CDR2 sequences are LGHNA and YNLKQL (reference sequence). CDR3 length: 14 amino acids. The CDR3 here is CASSQEPGDSDYTF. The part of the CDR3 DNA that was read is TGTGCCAGCAGCCAAGAACCAGGTGACTCC.